This TCR beta chain was sequenced during a study of vaccination effects on CD4 cells after COVID-19. About the study: Post-vaccine draws lagged the second dose by a median of 72 days. General study points: Recruitment yielded few convalescent patients, and the study had no early post-infection timepoints.

Profiled with immunoSEQ multiplex PCR; TCRdb holds only in-frame clones, not every one. Of more than 11,000 clones in the sample, around three quarters were seen once. Sequencing in the ViraFEST assay came after antigen-specific CD4+ T cells had been expanded with viral peptide pools, which were used to stimulate PBMC. Cultured cells yielded isolated CD4+ T cells after more than nine days. Subjects were given two BNT162b2 or mRNA-1273 vaccine doses. Among the vaccine recipients, none had a prior SARS-CoV-2 infection, and nucleocapsid antibodies were negative. Germline V gene lookup returns CDR1 LGHDT and CDR2 YNNKEL (reference sequence). The CDR3 runs 14 residues. Trimming left V 0 bases short and J 9 bases short, with 14 bases between. This clone was counted a few times. The antigen is unknown.

The J gene is TRBJ1-2, the V gene TRBV3-1 (or the pseudogene TRBV3-2), with D maybe TRBD1 (5 bases). The input for sequencing was CD4+ T cells from PBMCs cultured with SARS-CoV-2 spike peptides, taken after COVID-19 vaccination. This sequence originates from a human donor who received a COVID-19 vaccine. CDR3 nucleotide sequence: TGTGCCAGCAGCCAAGAGGGGGGGGTAAGGAGCTACACCTTC. Translation: CASSQEGGVRSYTF.